A selection of T cell receptor beta chains follows, all from one sample in a study of control samples from healthy donors and cancer patients. The repertoire was sequenced with immunoSEQ multiplex PCR; TCRdb's copy has only in-frame clones and lacks some. The sample records tens of thousands of clones, roughly 93% being singletons. Sequenced: blood. These receptors were obtained from a woman aged 30 to 39 in good health. Each CDR3 is given with its conserved first and last residue. D genes are given only for firm matches. Clone size is stated in some rows and not others, as once, few, many or a class when expanded.

clone_size: -
d_call: -
v_call: TRBV5-1
j_call: TRBJ2-1
cdr3_aa: CASSLGQYNEQFF
cdr3_nt: TGCGCCAGCAGCTTGGGACAGTACAATGAGCAGTTCTTC

clone_size: -
d_call: -
v_call: TRBV9
j_call: TRBJ1-2
cdr3_aa: CASSVGGIGYTF
cdr3_nt: TGTGCCAGCAGCGTGGGGGGGATCGGCTACACCTTC

clone_size: -
d_call: -
v_call: TRBV30
j_call: TRBJ1-5
cdr3_aa: CAWSLTGANQPQHF
cdr3_nt: TGTGCCTGGAGTTTGACAGGTGCCAATCAGCCCCAGCATTTT

clone_size: -
d_call: -
v_call: TRBV5-5
j_call: TRBJ1-1
cdr3_aa: CASSLPPTNTEAFF
cdr3_nt: TGTGCCAGCAGCCTCCCCCCAACGAACACTGAAGCTTTCTTT

clone_size: -
d_call: TRBD1
v_call: TRBV12-3/TRBV12-4
j_call: TRBJ1-5
cdr3_aa: CASPGQSNQPQHF
cdr3_nt: TGTGCCAGCCCGGGACAGAGCAATCAGCCCCAGCATTTT

clone_size: -
d_call: TRBD2
v_call: TRBV7-8
j_call: TRBJ2-3
cdr3_aa: CASSSRLAADTQYF
cdr3_nt: TGTGCCAGCAGCTCCCGACTAGCTGCAGATACGCAGTATTTT

clone_size: -
d_call: -
v_call: TRBV2
j_call: TRBJ1-2
cdr3_aa: CASSETGSRGYTF
cdr3_nt: TGTGCCAGCAGCGAGACAGGCTCCCGTGGCTACACCTTC

clone_size: -
d_call: -
v_call: TRBV5-1
j_call: TRBJ1-2
cdr3_aa: CASSLSGSNYGYTF
cdr3_nt: TGCGCCAGCAGCTTGTCCGGGTCTAACTATGGCTACACCTTC

clone_size: -
d_call: -
v_call: TRBV19
j_call: TRBJ1-2
cdr3_aa: CASQSGGETYGYTF
cdr3_nt: TGTGCCAGTCAGTCCGGGGGCGAGACCTATGGCTACACCTTC

clone_size: -
d_call: -
v_call: TRBV5-1
j_call: TRBJ2-7
cdr3_aa: CASSVTSQGREQYF
cdr3_nt: TGCGCCAGCAGCGTCACCTCCCAGGGTCGCGAGCAGTACTTC

clone_size: -
d_call: -
v_call: TRBV27
j_call: TRBJ1-1
cdr3_aa: CASSLTRSGTEAFF
cdr3_nt: TGTGCCAGCAGTCTCACGCGGTCCGGCACTGAAGCTTTCTTT

clone_size: -
d_call: -
v_call: TRBV19
j_call: TRBJ1-1
cdr3_aa: CASSYMNTEAFF
cdr3_nt: TGTGCCAGTAGCTACATGAACACTGAAGCTTTCTTT

clone_size: -
d_call: -
v_call: TRBV3-1/TRBV3-2
j_call: TRBJ1-5
cdr3_aa: CASSQGWRNQPQHF
cdr3_nt: TGTGCCAGCAGCCAAGGGTGGAGGAATCAGCCCCAGCATTTT

clone_size: -
d_call: TRBD2
v_call: TRBV5-1
j_call: TRBJ2-2
cdr3_aa: CASSLQAGGRNTGELFF
cdr3_nt: TGCGCCAGCAGCTTGCAAGCGGGGGGCCGGAACACCGGGGAGCTGTTTTTT

clone_size: once
d_call: -
v_call: TRBV7-6
j_call: TRBJ2-1
cdr3_aa: CASSDGVGEQFF
cdr3_nt: TGTGCCAGCAGCGACGGGGTGGGCGAGCAGTTCTTC